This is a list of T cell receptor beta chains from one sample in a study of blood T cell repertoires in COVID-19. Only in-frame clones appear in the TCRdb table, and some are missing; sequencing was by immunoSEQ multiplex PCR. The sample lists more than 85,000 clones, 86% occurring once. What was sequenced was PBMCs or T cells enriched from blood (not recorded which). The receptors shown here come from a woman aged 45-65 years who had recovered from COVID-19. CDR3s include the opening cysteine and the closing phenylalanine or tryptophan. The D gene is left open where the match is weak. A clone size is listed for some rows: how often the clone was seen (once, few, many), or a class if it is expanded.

CASSLLATGSSYEQYF	TGTGCCAGCAGCTTATTGGCGACAGGGAGCTCCTACGAGCAGTACTTC	TRBJ2-7	few	TRBD1	TRBV7-9
CASSDGTGDYEQYF	TGTGCCAGCAGCGACGGGACAGGGGATTACGAGCAGTACTTC	TRBJ2-7	-	TRBD1	TRBV2
CASHLGGPDTQYF	TGTGCCAGTCACCTAGGGGGCCCAGATACGCAGTATTTT	TRBJ2-3	-	TRBD1	TRBV6-5
CASRSSYEQYF	TGTGCCAGCAGGAGCTCCTACGAGCAGTACTTC	TRBJ2-7	-	-	TRBV28
CASSLVKTGGRNEQFF	TGCGCCAGCAGCTTGGTAAAGACAGGGGGAAGGAATGAGCAGTTCTTC	TRBJ2-1	-	TRBD1	TRBV5-1
CATSDLGAGLEETQYF	TGTGCCACCAGTGATTTGGGGGCAGGGCTAGAGGAGACCCAGTACTTC	TRBJ2-5	-	-	TRBV24-1
CASSLGSTGYEQFF	TGCGCCAGCAGCTTGGGATCTACAGGGTATGAGCAGTTCTTC	TRBJ2-1	-	-	TRBV5-1
CASGRGSPGSYNSPLHF	TGCGCCTCCGGAAGAGGGAGCCCCGGCTCCTATAATTCACCCCTCCACTTT	TRBJ1-6	-	-	TRBV23-1
CASSLGANTEAFF	TGTGCCAGCAGTTTAGGAGCGAACACTGAAGCTTTCTTT	TRBJ1-1	-	-	TRBV27
CASQSPTLAGGEQYF	TGTGCCAGCCAATCCCCTACCCTAGCGGGGGGCGAGCAGTACTTC	TRBJ2-7	once	TRBD2	TRBV28
CASSHTSGGETQYF	TGTGCCAGCAGCCATACTAGCGGGGGTGAGACCCAGTACTTC	TRBJ2-5	once	TRBD2	TRBV3-1/TRBV3-2
CAWSVSPGRSDNEQFF	TGTGCCTGGAGTGTATCCCCCGGGAGATCGGACAATGAGCAGTTCTTC	TRBJ2-1	-	-	TRBV30
CAGNRGVTGELFF	TGTGCCGGTAACAGGGGGGTGACCGGGGAGCTGTTTTTT	TRBJ2-2	-	TRBD1	TRBV30
CAIRDRVNTEAFF	TGTGCCATCAGGGACAGGGTGAACACTGAAGCTTTCTTT	TRBJ1-1	-	TRBD1	TRBV10-3
CASSRNPTGGSENTEAFF	TGTGCCAGCAGCAGAAACCCGACAGGGGGATCGGAGAACACTGAAGCTTTCTTT	TRBJ1-1	-	TRBD1	TRBV9
CASSEDAGAPYNEQFF	TGTGCCAGCAGTGAAGATGCGGGAGCCCCCTACAATGAGCAGTTCTTC	TRBJ2-1	-	TRBD2	TRBV6-1
CASPHYRNRRDSNQPQHF	TGTGCAAGTCCCCACTATCGTAATAGGAGGGATAGCAATCAGCCCCAGCATTTT	TRBJ1-5	-	-	TRBV12-2
CASSISGDYNEQFF	TGTGCCAGTAGTATCAGCGGAGACTACAATGAGCAGTTCTTC	TRBJ2-1	-	-	TRBV19
CASSLAGLGEQYF	TGCGCCAGCAGCTTAGCGGGGTTGGGGGAGCAGTACTTC	TRBJ2-7	once	TRBD2	TRBV5-1
CATSDGQGLGYEQYF	TGTGCCACCAGTGACGGACAGGGGTTAGGTTACGAGCAGTACTTC	TRBJ2-7	-	TRBD1	TRBV24-1
CASSFGLAPADTQYF	TGTGCCAGCAGCTTCGGACTAGCCCCCGCAGATACGCAGTATTTT	TRBJ2-3	-	TRBD2	TRBV5-6
CASSLRSGENTEAFF	TGTGCCAGCAGCTTAAGGTCAGGCGAGAACACTGAAGCTTTCTTT	TRBJ1-1	-	-	TRBV7-2
CASSFLKDTNTGELFF	TGTGCCAGCAGTTTTCTCAAGGACACGAACACCGGGGAGCTGTTTTTT	TRBJ2-2	-	-	TRBV2
CASSQGGQGSTEAFF	TGCGCCAGCAGCCAGGGGGGACAGGGGAGCACTGAAGCTTTCTTT	TRBJ1-1	once	TRBD1	TRBV4-1
CASSFLTGRGTYEQYF	TGTGCCAGCAGTTTTCTCACAGGGAGAGGGACCTACGAGCAGTACTTC	TRBJ2-7	-	-	TRBV27
CASSQPGGTEAFF	TGTGCCAGCTCACAACCTGGAGGCACTGAAGCTTTCTTT	TRBJ1-1	-	-	TRBV18
CASSRQQGAGYGYTF	TGTGCCAGCAGCCGCCAACAGGGGGCGGGCTATGGCTACACCTTC	TRBJ1-2	-	TRBD1	TRBV3-1/TRBV3-2
CAWSRTSGSYNEQFF	TGTGCCTGGAGTCGGACTAGCGGATCCTACAATGAGCAGTTCTTC	TRBJ2-1	-	TRBD2	TRBV30
CASSRGDSGSNQPQHF	TGTGCCAGCAGCCGGGGGGACTCAGGGAGCAATCAGCCCCAGCATTTT	TRBJ1-5	-	-	TRBV7-9
CASSGRGRVLTTDTQYF	TGTGCCAGCAGCGGGAGGGGACGGGTACTGACCACAGATACGCAGTATTTT	TRBJ2-3	-	-	TRBV9
CASSLAQGASVPGELFF	TGCGCCAGCAGCTTGGCACAGGGGGCCTCTGTCCCAGGGGAGCTGTTTTTT	TRBJ2-2	once	TRBD1	TRBV5-1
CAARGSGLAGGSSYNEQFF	TGTGCCGCCAGGGGTTCGGGACTAGCGGGGGGGAGCTCCTACAATGAGCAGTTCTTC	TRBJ2-1	once	TRBD2	TRBV2
CAWSAQGTGFGPLHF	TGTGCCTGGAGTGCCCAAGGGACAGGGTTTGGTCCCCTCCACTTT	TRBJ1-6	-	TRBD1	TRBV30
CASSPGTSGNPSTDTQYF	TGTGCCAGCAGCCCTGGGACTAGCGGAAACCCTAGCACAGATACGCAGTATTTT	TRBJ2-3	once	TRBD2	TRBV7-9
CAWSVGGSGNTIYF	TGTGCCTGGAGTGTGGGGGGCTCTGGAAACACCATATATTTT	TRBJ1-3	-	-	TRBV30
CASSPGTGEYEQYF	TGCGCCAGCAGCCCCGGGACAGGAGAATACGAGCAGTACTTC	TRBJ2-7	-	TRBD1	TRBV5-1
CASSKVTQSHFSYTEAFF	TGTGCCAGCAGCAAAGTCACACAGTCACACTTCTCTTACACTGAAGCTTTCTTT	TRBJ1-1	-	-	TRBV21-1
CASSPTESQGQPQHF	TGTGCCAGCAGCCCGACAGAGTCCCAGGGTCAGCCCCAGCATTTT	TRBJ1-5	-	-	TRBV6-5
CASSLDPDPRYGYTF	TGCGCCAGCAGCTTGGACCCAGACCCCAGGTATGGCTACACCTTC	TRBJ1-2	-	-	TRBV5-1
CASSFSSETQYF	TGTGCCAGCAGCTTTTCATCAGAGACCCAGTACTTC	TRBJ2-5	-	-	TRBV7-6
CASSSLSTPSNYGYTF	TGTGCCAGCAGTTCGCTCAGTACACCATCTAACTATGGCTACACCTTC	TRBJ1-2	-	-	TRBV27
CASSPDRGRYHTEAFF	TGTGCCAGCAGCCCAGACAGGGGGCGTTATCACACTGAAGCTTTCTTT	TRBJ1-1	-	TRBD1	TRBV5-4
CASSTVSGLYEQYF	TGTGCCAGCTCAACAGTTAGCGGGCTCTACGAGCAGTACTTC	TRBJ2-7	-	TRBD2	TRBV18
CASSVSGTASYEQYF	TGTGCCAGCAGTGTTTCCGGGACAGCATCCTACGAGCAGTACTTC	TRBJ2-7	-	TRBD1	TRBV6-4
CASSPVGQGGHTF	TGTGCCAGCTCACCCGTGGGACAGGGCGGCCACACCTTC	TRBJ1-2	-	TRBD1	TRBV18
CASSALPGQGAGEQFF	TGTGCCAGCAGCGCACTACCGGGACAGGGGGCCGGTGAGCAGTTCTTC	TRBJ2-1	-	TRBD1	TRBV6-4